Each of the 9 T cell receptor beta chains below was sequenced from the same sample in a study of cytomegalovirus exposure and HLA in healthy donors. This PCR relied on a set of 60 Vbeta primers and 13 Jbeta primers. Method: immunoSEQ multiplex PCR; TCRdb's copy keeps in-frame clones and lacks some. The data hold about 170,000 clones, with approximately 81% observed a single time. The source material was PBMCs. These receptor sequences come from a man between 18 and 35 years old in good health and CMV-seropositive.

The V gene is TRBV7-2, the J gene TRBJ1-2; a weak D match, TRBD1 (6 bases). The V and J ends lost 1 base and 8 bases respectively, with 17 bases between them. Per the germline V gene, CDR1 is SGHTA and CDR2 is FQGNSA. CDR3 length: 15 amino acids. CDR3 sequence reads: CASSLDWTESGGYTF. CDR3 nucleotides: TGTGCCAGCAGCTTAGACTGGACAGAGTCCGGCGGCTACACCTTC. Looking up the rest from reference TRBV7-2 and TRBJ1-2 gives the full variable domain: GAGVSQSPSNKVTEKGKDVELRCDPISGHTALYWYRQSLGQGLEFLIYFQGNSAPDKSGLPSDRFSAERTGGSVSTLTIQRTQQEDSAVYLCASSLDWTESGGYTFGSGTRLTVV.

Regarding this clone: At one end, the junction sequence differs from germline, possibly due to a read error. The rearrangement joins TRBV7-9 to TRBJ1-2, with 8 bases aligning to TRBD1. Germline CDR1 and CDR2: SEHNR and FQNEAQ (reference sequence). CDR3 length equals 14 residues. The CDR3, as DNA: TGTTCCAGCAGCCCGTCGACAGGGGAGGATGGCTACACCTTC. This gives the protein CSSSPSTGEDGYTF.

This chain links TRBV10-2 with TRBJ2-7, with TRBD2 matching 7 bases. The germline V gene has CDR1 WSHSY and CDR2 SAAADI. The V segment lost 2 bases and the J segment 1 base; nucleotides outside the gene matches: 2. This CDR3 has 14 residues. For the CDR3, the DNA is TGCGCCAGCAGTGAGGTCGGGGGGTCCTACGAGCAGTACTTC. Amino acid sequence: CASSEVGGSYEQYF.

V gene TRBV6-5 combines with J gene TRBJ1-1; 8 bases match TRBD1. CDR1 is MNHEY and CDR2 is SVGAGI in the germline V gene. This CDR3 spans 12 amino acids. V lost 5 bases and J lost 6; bases outside the gene matches: 2. CDR3 region: CASSTGGSEAFF. CDR3 nucleotide sequence: TGTGCCAGCAGTACAGGGGGTTCTGAAGCTTTCTTT.

The rearrangement links TRBV4-1 to TRBJ1-2, with TRBD1 identical over 8 bases. This CDR3 comprises 16 residues. CDR1 MGHRA and CDR2 YSYEKL come from the germline V gene. The ends lost 0 bases at V and 3 bases at J; junction bases unmatched: 6. In DNA, the CDR3 is TGCGCCAGCAGCCAAGAACCGGGACAGGCATACTATGGCTACACCTTC. Amino acid sequence: CASSQEPGQAYYGYTF.

The chain is built from TRBV2 and TRBJ1-6; 10 nucleotides align to TRBD1. Unmatched junction bases numbered 5, after V lost 3 bases and J lost 0 bases. Germline V gene data show CDR1 as SNHLY and CDR2 as FYNNEI. The CDR3 has 18 amino acids. CDR3 in DNA: TGTGCCAGCAGTGATACGGACAGGGGGAGCTCCTATAATTCACCCCTCCACTTT. This gives the protein CASSDTDRGSSYNSPLHF.

The chain employs TRBV6-6 and TRBJ1-2; 10 nucleotides line up with TRBD1. Trimming at V came to 7 bases and at J to 3 bases, leaving 8 bases not matched to a gene. This CDR3 spans 15 amino acids. Germline V gives CDR1 MNHNY, CDR2 SVGAGI (reference sequence). The CDR3 DNA reads as TGTGCCAGCACCATGAGGGGGACAGGGGACTATGGCTACACCTTC. This gives the protein CASTMRGTGDYGYTF.

CDR3 nucleotides: TGTGCCAGCAGCTTAGCGACTAGCGGGGGGTCGTACAATGAGCAGTTCTTC. It is translated as CASSLATSGGSYNEQFF. This chain uses TRBV7-9 with TRBJ2-1; 13 positions match TRBD2. This CDR3 has 17 amino acids. Trimming removed 0 bases from V and 4 bases from J; junction bases left unmatched: 3. Germline-derived CDR1 and CDR2 are SEHNR and FQNEAQ (reference sequence). Full variable domain (rest looked up from reference TRBV7-9 and TRBJ2-1): DTGVSQNPRHKITKRGQNVTFRCDPISEHNRLYWYRQTLGQGPEFLTYFQNEAQLEKSRLLSDRFSAERPKGSFSTLEIQRTEQGDSAMYLCASSLATSGGSYNEQFFGPGTRLTVL.

The V gene is TRBV19, the J gene TRBJ1-5; D possibly corresponds to TRBD1 (5 bases). Trimming took off 3 bases at V and 1 base at J, with 10 bases between the two ends. Germline V gives CDR1 LNHDA, CDR2 SQIVND (reference sequence). The CDR3 covers 15 residues. CDR3 sequence (DNA): TGTGCCAGTAGTATTCAGGGTCTAAGCAATCAGCCCCAGCATTTT. Protein: CASSIQGLSNQPQHF.